This T cell receptor beta chain was sequenced during a study of T cells in Graves' hyperthyroidism and ophthalmopathy. V shed 7 bases and J shed 3 bases, with 7 bases lying between them. This CDR3 contains 11 residues. Germline lookup yields CDR1 SNHLY and CDR2 FYNNEI. This clonotype has a count of ten or more. Amplified regions were TCR beta CDR3 sequences from RNA transcripts. Carried out on the TCR CDR3, a first-round RT-PCR used the HTBI primer set. TCRdb ran MiXCR on the multiplex PCR reads and lists one entry per CDR3 protein. Among over 500,000 distinct CDR3 sequences listed, about 14% were seen once.

This TCR was recovered from a woman aged 35 to 49 with Graves' hyperthyroidism. Sequencing input: blood. The chain carries TRBV2 and TRBJ2-7; D is unclear. The CDR3 reads CASNRYYEQYF. The CDR3 DNA reads TGTGCCAGCAACAGATACTACGAGCAGTACTTC.